This T cell receptor beta chain was obtained from a study of T cell responses to AZD1222 COVID-19 vaccine. Germline V gives CDR1 SGHVS, CDR2 FQNEAQ. The CDR3 spans 14 residues. Trimming cost V 5 bases and J 5 bases, with 15 bases left between them. Only in-frame clones appear in the TCRdb table, and some are missing; sequencing was by immunoSEQ multiplex PCR. Of about 150,000 clones listed, 92% are singletons. The TCR comes from an adult who received the AZD1222 COVID-19 vaccine. This specimen was peripheral blood, taken 28 days after the second AZD1222 dose. The rearrangement joins TRBV7-8 to TRBJ1-2; the D is unclear. DNA of the CDR3: TGTGCCAGCAGCCCCCGGAACGGGTTTTATGGCTACACCTTC. This translates into CASSPRNGFYGYTF. Filled out from reference TRBV7-8 and TRBJ1-2, the complete variable domain reads GAGVSQSPRYKVAKRGQDVALRCDPISGHVSLFWYQQALGQGPEFLTYFQNEAQLDKSGLPSDRFFAERPEGSVSTLKIQRTQQEDSAVYLCASSPRNGFYGYTFGSGTRLTVV.